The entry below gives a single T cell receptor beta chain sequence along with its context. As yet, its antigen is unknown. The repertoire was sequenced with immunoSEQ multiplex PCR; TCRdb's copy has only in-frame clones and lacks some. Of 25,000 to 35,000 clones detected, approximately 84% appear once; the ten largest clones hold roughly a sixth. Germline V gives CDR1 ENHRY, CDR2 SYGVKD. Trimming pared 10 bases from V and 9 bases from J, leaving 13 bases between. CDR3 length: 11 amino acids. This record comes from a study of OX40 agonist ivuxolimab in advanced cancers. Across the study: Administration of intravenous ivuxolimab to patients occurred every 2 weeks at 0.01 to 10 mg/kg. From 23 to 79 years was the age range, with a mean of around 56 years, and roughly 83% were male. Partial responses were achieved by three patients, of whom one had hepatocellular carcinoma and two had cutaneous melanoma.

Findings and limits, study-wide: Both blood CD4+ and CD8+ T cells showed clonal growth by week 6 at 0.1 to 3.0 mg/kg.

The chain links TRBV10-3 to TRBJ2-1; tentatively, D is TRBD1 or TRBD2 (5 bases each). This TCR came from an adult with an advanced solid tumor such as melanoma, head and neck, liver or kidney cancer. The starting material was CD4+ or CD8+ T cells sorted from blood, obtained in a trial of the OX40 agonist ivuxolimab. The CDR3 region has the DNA TGTGCCACCGAAGGGACGGCTGAGCAGTTCTTC. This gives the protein CATEGTAEQFF.